Below, 10 T cell receptor beta chains from the same sample are listed, as sequenced in a study of identical twins. From the 5' RACE reads, TCRdb called clonotypes with MiXCR, one entry per CDR3 protein. The sample holds approximately 620,000 distinct CDR3 sequences; over 8.5% are singletons and the top ten take around 0.95%. These same records also appear under a second study, on yellow fever vaccine responses in identical twins.

The sample taken for sequencing was PBMCs. These receptors originate from a woman aged 18-29 years in good health.

The chain couples TRBV7-6 to TRBJ1-6; D is uncertain. The CDR3 spans 14 residues. V gave up 5 bases and J gave up 7 bases, with 12 bases separating them. Germline lookup yields CDR1 SGHVS and CDR2 FNYEAQ. CDR3 nucleotide sequence: TGTGCCAGCAGCCAGGCGGCGGACAATTCACCCCTCCACTTT. Its protein is CASSQAADNSPLHF. Full variable domain (outside the CDR3, taken from reference TRBV7-6 and TRBJ1-6): GAGVSQSPRYKVTKRGQDVALRCDPISGHVSLYWYRQALGQGPEFLTYFNYEAQQDKSGLPNDRFSAERPEGSISTLTIQRTEQRDSAMYRCASSQAADNSPLHFGNGTRLTVT.

A few counts support this clonotype. The V and J genes are TRBV28 and TRBJ1-1, with D possibly matching TRBD1 (6 bases). CDR3 size: 16 residues. The germline V gene encodes CDR1 MDHEN and CDR2 SYDVKM. Trimming left V 4 bases short and J 6 bases short, with 21 bases between. Here the CDR3 reads CASSSPQQGRGAEAFF. DNA of the CDR3: TGTGCCAGCAGTTCGCCTCAACAGGGAAGGGGGGCTGAAGCTTTCTTT.

This clonotype came up many times. The genes are TRBV12-3 or TRBV12-4 and TRBJ2-1; 11 bases are shared with TRBD2. V lost 5 bases, J lost 5 bases, and 8 bases stayed unmatched. This CDR3 is 16 amino acids long. CDR3 DNA sequence: TGTGCCAGCAGTCCCGTTAGCGGGAGGGAAAACAATGAGCAGTTCTTC. Its translation is CASSPVSGRENNEQFF.

There are many counts of this clonotype. CDR3 nucleotide sequence: TGTGCCAGCAGCATATCTCACGGGACCATTAACTATGGCTACACCTTC. It translates to CASSISHGTINYGYTF. The V gene is TRBV27, the J gene TRBJ1-2; TRBD1 might be the D (5 bases). From germline, CDR1 is MNHEY and CDR2 SMNVEV (reference sequence). V was clipped by 6 bases and J by 1 base, with 18 bases between them. The CDR3 totals 16 residues.

The table lists this clonotype with a few counts. V gene TRBV28 combines with J gene TRBJ2-5; D remains ambiguous. The V and J ends lost 0 bases and 0 bases respectively, with 5 bases between them. This CDR3 has 14 residues. Per the germline V gene, CDR1 is MDHEN and CDR2 is SYDVKM. CDR3: CASSLWANQETQYF. The CDR3 coding sequence is TGTGCCAGCAGTTTATGGGCGAACCAAGAGACCCAGTACTTC.

This chain joins TRBV24-1 and TRBJ1-5, with 8 bases lining up with TRBD1. Looked up from germline, CDR1 is KGHDR and CDR2 is SFDVKD. The CDR3 spans 15 residues. Losses at the gene ends were 5 bases for V and 2 bases for J; bases not matched to a gene: 4. The CDR3 DNA is TGTGCCACCAGTGCACCAGGGGGCGGCAATCAGCCCCAGCATTTT. This codes for CATSAPGGGNQPQHF.

The chain recombines TRBV5-5 with TRBJ2-1; 15 nucleotides agree with TRBD2. Unmatched junction bases numbered 6, after V lost 2 bases and J lost 3 bases. The CDR3 has 18 residues. Germline V gene lookup returns CDR1 SGHKS and CDR2 YYEKEE (reference sequence). The CDR3 DNA sequence: TGTGCCAGCAGCTTCCAGGGACTAGCGGGAGGCCTCTACAATGAGCAGTTCTTC. This codes for CASSFQGLAGGLYNEQFF.

The chain is built from TRBV7-9 and TRBJ1-1, with D unclear. V lost 3 bases to trimming and J lost 1 base, with 12 bases between them. The CDR3 contains 15 residues. Germline V gives CDR1 SEHNR, CDR2 FQNEAQ (reference sequence). This CDR3 reads CASSFLDGPNTEAFF. The CDR3 region has the DNA TGTGCCAGCAGCTTTTTGGACGGACCGAACACTGAAGCTTTCTTT.

This clonotype was found a few times. This chain uses TRBV12-3 or TRBV12-4 with TRBJ1-1; no definite D call. V was cut by 3 bases and J by 1 base, with 9 bases left in between. The CDR3 runs to 14 residues. CDR3 region: CASSFGEGNTEAFF. The CDR3 nucleotides are TGTGCCAGCAGTTTCGGGGAGGGGAACACTGAAGCTTTCTTT.

J is TRBJ1-5 and V is TRBV19; D unresolved. The CDR3 sequence is 15 residues long. Germline V gives CDR1 LNHDA, CDR2 SQIVND (reference sequence). V was cut by 5 bases and J by 2 bases, with 13 bases left in between. CDR3 nucleotide sequence: TGTGCCAGTAGTTCCCGACCCGTACGCAATCAGCCCCAGCATTTT. As protein: CASSSRPVRNQPQHF.